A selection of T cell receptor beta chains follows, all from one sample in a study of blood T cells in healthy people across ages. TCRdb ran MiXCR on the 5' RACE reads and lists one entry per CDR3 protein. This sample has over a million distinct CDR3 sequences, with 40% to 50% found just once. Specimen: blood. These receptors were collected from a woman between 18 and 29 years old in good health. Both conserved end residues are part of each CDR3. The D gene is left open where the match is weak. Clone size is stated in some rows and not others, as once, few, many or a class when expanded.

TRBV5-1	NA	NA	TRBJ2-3	TGCGCCAGCAGCAGGATCCCGACTAGCACAGATACGCAGTATTTT	CASSRIPTSTDTQYF
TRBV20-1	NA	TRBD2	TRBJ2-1	TGCAGTGCTAGAGATCCCCCGGGAGGCAGTTTTAGCGACAATGAGCAGTTCTTC	CSARDPPGGSFSDNEQFF
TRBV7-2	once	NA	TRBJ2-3	TGTGCCAGCAGCTTTGAGGGACCCCGCGATACGCAGTATTTT	CASSFEGPRDTQYF
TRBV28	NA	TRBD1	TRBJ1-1	TGTGCCAGCAGCTCCCCGGGACAGGGATGGGGTGAAGCTTTCTTT	CASSSPGQGWGEAFF
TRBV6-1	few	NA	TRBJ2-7	TGTGCCAGCAGTGTCCAGGAAGGTCAGCAGTACTTC	CASSVQEGQQYF
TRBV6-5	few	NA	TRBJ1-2	TGTGCCAGCAGTGCTTCCGGGTCATCTAACTATGGCTACACCTTC	CASSASGSSNYGYTF
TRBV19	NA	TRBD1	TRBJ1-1	TGTGCCAGTAGTACTCCGGGACAGCGATTGGCTTTCTTT	CASSTPGQRLAFF
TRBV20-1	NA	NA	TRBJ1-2	TGCAGTGCTAGGGATGTCCGGATGGTTGTTAGGGATGGCTACACCTTC	CSARDVRMVVRDGYTF
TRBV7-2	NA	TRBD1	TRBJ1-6	TGTGCCAGCAGCTCCCGGACAGGGGGCCCCTATAATTCACCCCTCCACTTT	CASSSRTGGPYNSPLHF
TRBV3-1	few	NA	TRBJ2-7	TGTGCCAGCAGGAGCGGGTTCTCCTACGAGCAGTACTTC	CASRSGFSYEQYF
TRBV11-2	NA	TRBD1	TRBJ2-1	TGTGCCAGCAGCGGGACAGGGGACCCCCGCAATGAGCAGTTCTTC	CASSGTGDPRNEQFF
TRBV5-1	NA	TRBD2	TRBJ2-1	TGCGCCAGCGGCTTGGGGACTAGCGGGGGGAGGTATGAGCAGTTCTTC	CASGLGTSGGRYEQFF
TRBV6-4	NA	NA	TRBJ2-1	TGTGCCAGCAGTGACGGGGGGGCCGATGAGCAGTTCTTC	CASSDGGADEQFF
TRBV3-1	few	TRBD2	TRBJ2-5	TGTGCCAGCAGCCAAGCGGCTAGCGGGGAGACCCAGTACTTC	CASSQAASGETQYF
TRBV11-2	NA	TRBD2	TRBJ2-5	TGTGCCAGCAGCTTAGATCCTGGACTAGCGGGAGAGCAGTACTTC	CASSLDPGLAGEQYF
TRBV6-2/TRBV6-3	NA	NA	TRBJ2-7	TGTGCCAGCAGTTACTCCTCCGGACACCCTGGCTCCTACGAGCAGTACTTC	CASSYSSGHPGSYEQYF
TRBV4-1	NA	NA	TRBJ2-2	TGCGCCAGCAGCCAGAGCGGGACAGCGAACACCGGGGAGCTGTTTTTT	CASSQSGTANTGELFF
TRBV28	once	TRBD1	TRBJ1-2	TGTGCCAGCAGTTCATCGCTTGTCGGGACAGGGGGCCGTCACTACACCTTC	CASSSSLVGTGGRHYTF
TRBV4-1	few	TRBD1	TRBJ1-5	TGCGCCAGCAGCCAAGATTCAGGGGGCCGTCAGCCCCAGCATTTT	CASSQDSGGRQPQHF
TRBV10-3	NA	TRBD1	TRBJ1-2	TGCACCATCAGTGAGTACGGACAGGGCTATGGCTACACCTTC	CTISEYGQGYGYTF
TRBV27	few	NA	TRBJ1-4	TGTGCCAGCAGTCCGATACATCCTGGTGAGGAAAAACTGTTTTTT	CASSPIHPGEEKLFF
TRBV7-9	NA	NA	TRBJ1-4	TGTGCCAGCAGCCCGGGTGGTGACAAGGCCCACTCACGGGAAAAACTGTTTTTT	CASSPGGDKAHSREKLFF
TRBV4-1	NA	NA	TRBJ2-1	TGCGCCAGCAGCCAAGAGAGAGGGGACCTTTACAATGAGCAGTTCTTC	CASSQERGDLYNEQFF
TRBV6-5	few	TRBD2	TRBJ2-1	TGTGCCAGCAGTTACAGGTTCCAGCGGGGGAGCGGAGACAATGAGCAGTTCTTC	CASSYRFQRGSGDNEQFF
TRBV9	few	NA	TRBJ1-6	TGTGCCAGCAGCGTGGTGGCTCTTAATTCACCCCTCCACTTT	CASSVVALNSPLHF
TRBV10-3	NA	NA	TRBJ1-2	TGTGCCATCCCCAATCAATACCGCGATGGCTACACCTTC	CAIPNQYRDGYTF
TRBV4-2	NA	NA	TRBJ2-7	TGTGCCAGCAGCCAAGACGGAAGGGGGTACGAGCAGTACTTC	CASSQDGRGYEQYF
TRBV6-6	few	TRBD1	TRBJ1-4	TGTGCCAGCAGTTACCCGGGACAGTTTAATGAAAAACTGTTTTTT	CASSYPGQFNEKLFF
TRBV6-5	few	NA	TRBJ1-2	TGTGCCAGCAGATGGTGGGGTGGCTACACCTTC	CASRWWGGYTF
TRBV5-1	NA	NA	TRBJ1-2	TGCGCCAGCAGCTTGGGAGACCAAAGACTTGAGAATGGCTACACCTTC	CASSLGDQRLENGYTF
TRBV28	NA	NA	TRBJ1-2	TGTGCCAGCAGTTTACAGATTGGTCCCTATGGCTACACCTTC	CASSLQIGPYGYTF
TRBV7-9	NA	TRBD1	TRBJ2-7	TGTGCCAGCAGCTATTGGGGACAGAGCTCCTACGAGCAGTACTTC	CASSYWGQSSYEQYF